These 14 T cell receptor beta chains came from one sample sequenced in a study of blood T cells in healthy people across ages. Through a sample-barcoded 5' primer and a J-beta primer mix, a second PCR was run for roughly 6 to 12 cycles. TCRdb re-called the 5' RACE reads through MiXCR, storing one row per CDR3 protein. The repertoire holds about 800,000 distinct CDR3 sequences, with over 45% as singletons. The sequencing sample was made of blood. Source of these receptors: a man aged 30-40 years in good health.

The gene calls are TRBV20-1 and TRBJ2-5; D is uncertain. Germline CDR1 DFQATT, CDR2 SNEGSKA (reference sequence). The CDR3 contains 11 residues. With 0 bases removed from V and 2 bases from J, the gap between germline ends came to 1 base. CDR3 DNA sequence: TGCAGTGCTAGAGATCAAGAGACCCAGTACTTC. Its translation is CSARDQETQYF.

The rearrangement joins TRBV24-1 to TRBJ2-3; TRBD2 matches at 9 bases. The V and J ends lost 6 bases and 5 bases, in that order; junction bases with no gene match: 5. The CDR3 runs to 14 residues. Germline CDR1 KGHDR, CDR2 SFDVKD. The CDR3 here is CATSSSGVLDTQYF. The CDR3 coding sequence is TGTGCCACCAGTTCTAGCGGGGTGTTAGATACGCAGTATTTT.

CDR3 sequence: CASRPTGGGYEQFF. DNA of the CDR3: TGTGCCAGCAGACCCACCGGGGGCGGGTATGAGCAGTTCTTC. The chain employs TRBV6-2 or TRBV6-3 and TRBJ2-1; D may match TRBD1 or TRBD2 (6 bases each). Trimming cost V 6 bases and J 8 bases, with 17 bases left between them. Germline V gene sequence: CDR1 MNHEY, CDR2 SVGEGT. CDR3 length: 14 residues.

This clonotype was counted only a few times. The chain employs TRBV12-3 or TRBV12-4 and TRBJ2-3; 11 positions agree with TRBD2. This CDR3 spans 18 amino acids. The J segment lost 2 bases and the V segment lost 4 bases, leaving 11 bases of the junction unmatched. CDR3 DNA: TGTGCCAGCAGTTCCGCTCCACTAGCGGGGGCACCCACAGATACGCAGTATTTT. Protein sequence: CASSSAPLAGAPTDTQYF.

J is TRBJ2-1 and V is TRBV5-5; a weak D match, TRBD2 (5 bases). CDR1 and CDR2 from the germline V gene are SGHKS and YYEKEE (reference sequence). The CDR3 extends over 11 amino acids. V was shortened by 2 bases and J by 9 bases, with 6 bases between the two germline ends. DNA for the CDR3: TGTGCCAGCAGCTTTAGCGCTGAGCAGTTCTTC. This encodes CASSFSAEQFF.

This clonotype has a handful of counts. This sequence joins TRBV2 and TRBJ2-5, with 10 bases lining up with TRBD1. Germline CDR1 and CDR2: SNHLY and FYNNEI. This CDR3 contains 13 residues. Trimming took 6 bases from V and 4 from J; bases not matched to a gene: 2. The CDR3: CASRTGGAETQYF. The CDR3 DNA reads as TGTGCCAGCAGGACAGGGGGCGCAGAGACCCAGTACTTC.

The chain has TRBV20-1 and TRBJ2-7; possibly TRBD2 for D (7 bases). Trimming took 5 bases from V and 1 from J, leaving 15 bases between them. The length of the CDR3 is 14 residues. Germline assignment: CDR1 DFQATT and CDR2 SNEGSKA (reference sequence). The CDR3 DNA sequence: TGCAGTGCTCGGGGGCCTAGCGGATCCTACGAGCAGTACTTC. It codes for CSARGPSGSYEQYF.

Worth noting for this clonotype: One end of the junction varies from germline; a read error may be responsible. V is TRBV11-2 and J is TRBJ2-5, with D unclear. Germline V gives CDR1 SGHAT, CDR2 FQNNGV. This CDR3 is 13 amino acids long. The CDR3 coding sequence is TGTGCCAGCAGCGTAGATAGTAGAGAGACCCAGTACTTC. This translates into CASSVDSRETQYF.

The table lists this clonotype with a few counts. The chain recombines TRBV7-2 with TRBJ2-1; TRBD2 matches 9 bases. Germline V gene lookup returns CDR1 SGHTA and CDR2 FQGNSA. Trimming took 3 bases from V and 5 from J; bases not matched to a gene: 5. The CDR3 runs 15 residues. CDR3 nucleotides: TGTGCCAGCAGCTTGAGGACTAGCGTAAACAATGAGCAGTTCTTC. Its translation is CASSLRTSVNNEQFF.

Written as DNA, the CDR3 is TGCAGTGCTGGAGCGGGGGGTCGGGATACGCAGTATTTT. Protein: CSAGAGGRDTQYF. The V gene is TRBV20-1, the J gene TRBJ2-3; 9 bases align to TRBD2. The CDR3 has 13 amino acids. With V trimmed by 5 bases and J by 6 bases, 6 bases remained unmatched. The V gene's germline CDR1 is DFQATT and CDR2 SNEGSKA (reference sequence).

The chain employs TRBV10-3 and TRBJ2-3; the D gene is possibly TRBD1 (5 bases). Per germline, CDR1 ENHRY and CDR2 SYGVKD. The V and J ends lost 6 bases and 0 bases respectively, with 16 bases between them. CDR3 length equals 16 residues. Written as DNA, the CDR3 is TGTGCCATCAGAACCGACAGACCAAGGAGCACAGATACGCAGTATTTT. Residues: CAIRTDRPRSTDTQYF.

The chain joins TRBV20-1 to TRBJ1-2; unclear D gene. The CDR3 consists of 13 residues. Germline CDR1 and CDR2: DFQATT and SNEGSKA (reference sequence). Trimming pared 3 bases from V and 1 base from J, leaving 9 bases between. The CDR3 reads CSARNEGNYGYTF. The CDR3 nucleotides read TGCAGTGCTAGGAACGAGGGTAACTATGGCTACACCTTC.

The chain recombines TRBV28 with TRBJ2-5, with 7 bases matching TRBD1. TRBJ2-7 matches the DNA end more closely, so the J call is doubtful. From germline, CDR1 is MDHEN and CDR2 SYDVKM. This CDR3 contains 16 residues. The CDR3: CASSSRTDRSRYEQYF. Written as DNA, the CDR3 is TGTGCCAGCAGTTCACGGACGGACAGGTCGAGGTACGAGCAGTACTTC.

Concerning this clonotype: A read error may produce the germline difference seen at one junction end. The chain recombines TRBV20-1 with TRBJ1-2; D may be TRBD1 (6 bases). Per the germline V gene, CDR1 is DFQATT and CDR2 is SNEGSKA (reference sequence). CDR3 size: 13 residues. The CDR3 DNA reads TGCAGTGCATGGACGGGGGCTAACCATGGCTACACCTTC. This sequence encodes CSAWTGANHGYTF.